These T cell receptor beta chains were read from a single sample in a study of tumor-infiltrating lymphocytes in primary liver carcinoma. Each CDR3 protein gets one entry after TCRdb re-called the multiplex PCR reads with MiXCR. Here the sample spans about 180,000 distinct CDR3 sequences, roughly three fifths being singletons. Sequenced: peripheral blood. These receptors were obtained from a man between 40 and 49 years old with primary liver carcinoma and hepatitis B virus infection. The CDR3 runs from the conserved cysteine through the conserved F or W. The size of a clone is reported for some rows only, either as once, few or many, or as a class for expanded clones.

few TRBJ2-7 TRBV5-6 CASSGPTGASSYEQYF
. TRBJ2-5 TRBV6-5 CASSCRLAVRQETQYF
. TRBJ2-1 TRBV6-5 CASSYAGLGSGDEQFF
. TRBJ2-3 TRBV14 CASSLGTSARADTQYF
. TRBJ1-5 TRBV20-1 CSAPLRDQPQHF
few TRBJ2-5 TRBV29-1 CSVDRRATGQETQYF
. TRBJ2-7 TRBV11-2 CASSLPGLGIHEQYF
. TRBJ2-4 TRBV6-5 CVSSSLTTSGGGAKNIQYF
. TRBJ2-7 TRBV12-3/TRBV12-4 CASTSTGVLHEQYF
. TRBJ2-7 TRBV11-2 CASSYTGGRRHEQYF